These T cell receptor beta chains were read from a single sample in a study of PD-1 blockade in classical Hodgkin lymphoma. Generated by immunoSEQ multiplex PCR, the TCRdb table keeps only in-frame clones and is missing some. The sample has 35,000 to 50,000 clones, 66% seen once. Material: peripheral blood mononuclear cells (PBMCs), obtained before the fourth cycle of nivolumab. These receptors were taken from a human donor with classical Hodgkin lymphoma. Each CDR3 is given with its conserved first and last residue. D genes are given only for firm matches. Clone size is not always given. Where it is, it says once, few, many or a class for expanded clones.

D | size | J | V | DNA | CDR3
TRBD2 | NA | TRBJ2-1 | TRBV5-1 | TGCGCCAGCAGCGGAATGACTAGCGGGACGTACAATGAGCAGTTCTTC | CASSGMTSGTYNEQFF
NA | few | TRBJ1-2 | TRBV21-1 | TGTGCCCCCAAGGGGGCGGGGGCCCCTAACTATGGCTACACCTTC | CAPKGAGAPNYGYTF
NA | NA | TRBJ2-2 | TRBV6-5 | TGTGCCAGCACTGGCCTCTATGTCGGGGAGCTGTTTTTT | CASTGLYVGELFF
NA | once | TRBJ1-4 | TRBV30 | TGTGCCTGGAGTCCCAGGGGAGGCGGTGAAAAACTGTTTTTT | CAWSPRGGGEKLFF
NA | once | TRBJ2-3 | TRBV30 | TGTGCCTGGAGCATAGAGACGCAGTATTTT | CAWSIETQYF
NA | NA | TRBJ1-6 | TRBV4-2 | TGTGCCAGCAGCTTTAAAGACTATAATTCACCCCTCCACTTT | CASSFKDYNSPLHF
TRBD1 | NA | TRBJ1-4 | TRBV28 | TGTGCCAGCAGAGCTCCCGGGACAGGGAATGAAAAACTGTTTTTT | CASRAPGTGNEKLFF
NA | NA | TRBJ2-7 | TRBV28 | TGTGCCAGCAGTTGGTCCGGGGGGACAGGACAGCAGTACTTC | CASSWSGGTGQQYF
NA | NA | TRBJ1-1 | TRBV28 | TGTGCCAGCATTGATACGGGGACCCTGAACACTGAAGCTTTCTTT | CASIDTGTLNTEAFF
NA | NA | TRBJ2-7 | TRBV9 | TGTGCCAGCAGCTTTCGGACAGAATCCTACGAGCAGTACTTC | CASSFRTESYEQYF
NA | NA | TRBJ1-2 | TRBV18 | TGTGCCAGCTCACGGGGGGAATCGAGCTATGGCTACACCTTC | CASSRGESSYGYTF